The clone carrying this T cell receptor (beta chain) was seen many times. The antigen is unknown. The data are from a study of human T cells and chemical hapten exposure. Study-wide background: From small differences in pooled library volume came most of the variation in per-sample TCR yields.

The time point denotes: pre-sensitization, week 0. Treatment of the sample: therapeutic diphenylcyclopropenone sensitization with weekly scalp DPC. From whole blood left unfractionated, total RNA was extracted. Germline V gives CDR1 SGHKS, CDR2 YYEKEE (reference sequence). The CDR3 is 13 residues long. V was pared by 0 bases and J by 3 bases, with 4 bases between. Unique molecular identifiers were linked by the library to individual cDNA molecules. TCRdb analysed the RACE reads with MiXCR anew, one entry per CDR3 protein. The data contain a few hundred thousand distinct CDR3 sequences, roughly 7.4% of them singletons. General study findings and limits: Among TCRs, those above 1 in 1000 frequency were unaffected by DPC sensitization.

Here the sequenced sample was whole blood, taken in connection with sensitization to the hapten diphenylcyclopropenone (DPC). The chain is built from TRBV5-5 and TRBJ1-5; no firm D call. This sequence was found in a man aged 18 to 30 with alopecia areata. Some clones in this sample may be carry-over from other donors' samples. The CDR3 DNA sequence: TGTGCCAGCAGCTTGGAATTCAATCAGCCCCAGCATTTT. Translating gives CASSLEFNQPQHF.